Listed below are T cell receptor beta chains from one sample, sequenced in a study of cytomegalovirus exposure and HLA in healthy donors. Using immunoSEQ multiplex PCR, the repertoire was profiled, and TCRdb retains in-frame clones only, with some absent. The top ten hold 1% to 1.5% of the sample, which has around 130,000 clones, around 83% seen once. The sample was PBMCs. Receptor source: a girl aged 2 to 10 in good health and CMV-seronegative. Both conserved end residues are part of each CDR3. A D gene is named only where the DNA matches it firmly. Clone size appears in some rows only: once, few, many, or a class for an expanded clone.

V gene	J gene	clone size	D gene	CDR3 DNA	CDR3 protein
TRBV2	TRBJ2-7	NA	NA	TGTGCCAGCAGCCAGCGGTGGCAGGGGCGGCACGAGCAGTACTTC	CASSQRWQGRHEQYF
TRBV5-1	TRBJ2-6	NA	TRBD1	TGCGCCAGCAGCTTGGGGGACAGGGGGATGGCTGGGGCCAACGTCCTGACTTTC	CASSLGDRGMAGANVLTF
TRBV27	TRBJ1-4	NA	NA	TGTGCCAGCAGTTTATCCCGGGGAGGTGGAGAAAAACTGTTTTTT	CASSLSRGGGEKLFF
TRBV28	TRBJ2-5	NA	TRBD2	TGTGCCAGCAGTACTACCCCTTACGTAGCGGGAGGGGTGGAGACCCAGTACTTC	CASSTTPYVAGGVETQYF
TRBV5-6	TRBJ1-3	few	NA	TGTGCCAGCAGCTTGACAGTTAACCATGGAAACACCATATATTTT	CASSLTVNHGNTIYF
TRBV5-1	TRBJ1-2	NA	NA	TGCGCCAGCAGCTTGGCCTGGGGGCAGGCGCGCTATGGCTACACCTTC	CASSLAWGQARYGYTF
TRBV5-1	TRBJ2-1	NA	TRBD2	TGCGCCAGCAGCTTGGATGCTAGCGGGCCATCCTACAATGAGCAGTTCTTC	CASSLDASGPSYNEQFF
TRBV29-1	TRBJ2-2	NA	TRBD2	TGCAGCGTCCGCTGGGCTAGCGGTGCGTCCGGGGAGCTGTTTTTT	CSVRWASGASGELFF
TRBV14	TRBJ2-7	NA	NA	TGTGCCAGCAGCCAAGCTGCGGGCGGTCACCTCACCTACGAGCAGTACTTC	CASSQAAGGHLTYEQYF
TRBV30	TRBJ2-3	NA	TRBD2	TGTGCCTGGACCAAAAAAGCGGGAGATCCAGATACGCAGTATTTT	CAWTKKAGDPDTQYF
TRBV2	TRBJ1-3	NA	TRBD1	TGTGCCAGCAGCGAACAGGGGGCGTTAGGAAACACCATATATTTT	CASSEQGALGNTIYF
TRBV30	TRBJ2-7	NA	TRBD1	TGTGCCTGGACCGGAGGGGACAGGGTCAACGAGCAGTACTTC	CAWTGGDRVNEQYF
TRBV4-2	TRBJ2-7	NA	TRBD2	TGTGCCAGCAGCCAAGAGTTTAGCGGGAGAGGGTACGAGCAGTACTTC	CASSQEFSGRGYEQYF
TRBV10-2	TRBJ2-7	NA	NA	TGCGCCAGCAGTGACTCCCCCTCCTACGAGCAGTACTTC	CASSDSPSYEQYF
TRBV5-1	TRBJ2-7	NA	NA	TGCGCCAGCAGCTTGGGAGGTAGCGCCTACGAGCAGTACTTC	CASSLGGSAYEQYF
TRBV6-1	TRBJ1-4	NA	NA	TGTGCCAGCAGTGAATGGCAGGGGCGAGAAAAACTGTTTTTT	CASSEWQGREKLFF
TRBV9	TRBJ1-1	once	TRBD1	TGTGCCAGCAGTAGACAGGGGGCGAGCACTGAAGCTTTCTTT	CASSRQGASTEAFF
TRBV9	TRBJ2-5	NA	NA	TGTGCCAGCAGCGTAATTGGCGGGAATAAAGAGACCCAGTACTTC	CASSVIGGNKETQYF
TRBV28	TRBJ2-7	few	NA	TGTGCCTGCCTCCCACTCTCGGGCGGGGTCTCCGAGCAGTACTTC	CACLPLSGGVSEQYF
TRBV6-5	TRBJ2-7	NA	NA	TGTGCCAGCAGTGGCAGAAACTACGAGCAGTACTTC	CASSGRNYEQYF
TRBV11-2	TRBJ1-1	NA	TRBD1	TGTGCCAGCACCTATCAGCCGGGACAGGCCCTGAACACTGAAGCTTTCTTT	CASTYQPGQALNTEAFF
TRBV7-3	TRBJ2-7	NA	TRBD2	TGTGCCAGCAGCCCCGGGACTAGGGAGGGGAAATCCTACGAGCAGTACTTC	CASSPGTREGKSYEQYF
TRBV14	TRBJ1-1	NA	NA	TGTGCCAGCAGCTACGACAGAGCCACTGAAGCTTTCTTT	CASSYDRATEAFF
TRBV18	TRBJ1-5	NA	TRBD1	TGTGCCAGCTCACGAGGACAGGGGGACAATCAGCCCCAGCATTTT	CASSRGQGDNQPQHF
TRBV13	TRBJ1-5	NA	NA	TGTGCCAGCAGCTTAATGTCGGGGGGCCGCAATCAGCCCCAGCATTTT	CASSLMSGGRNQPQHF
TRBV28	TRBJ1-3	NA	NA	TGTGCCAGCAGTAACAGGGTTGTCACTGGAAACACCATATATTTT	CASSNRVVTGNTIYF
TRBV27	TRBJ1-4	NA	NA	TGTGCCAGCAGTCCGGGTGGAAGTAATGAAAAACTGTTTTTT	CASSPGGSNEKLFF
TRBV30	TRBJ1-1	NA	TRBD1	TGTGCCTGGAGTGTACTCTCAGGGACAGGGGACACTGAAGCTTTCTTT	CAWSVLSGTGDTEAFF
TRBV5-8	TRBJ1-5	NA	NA	TGTGCCAGCAGCTCCGGGGTTTATCAGCCCCAGCATTTT	CASSSGVYQPQHF
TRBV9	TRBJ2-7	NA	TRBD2	TGTGCCAGCAGCGTAGCCGGGGGGGCCTCCTACGAGCAGTACTTC	CASSVAGGASYEQYF
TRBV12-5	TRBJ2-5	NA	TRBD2	TGTGCTAGTGGTTCGCCGGGACTACCATTCCAAGAGACCCAGTACTTC	CASGSPGLPFQETQYF
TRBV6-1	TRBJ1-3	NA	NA	TGTGCCAGCAGTGAAGTTATGTTTACAGGGATTGGAAACACCATATATTTT	CASSEVMFTGIGNTIYF
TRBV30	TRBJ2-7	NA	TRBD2	TGTGCCTGGAGTCCACTAGCGGGAGTGGCATACGAGCAGTACTTC	CAWSPLAGVAYEQYF
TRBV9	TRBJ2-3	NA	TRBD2	TGTGCCAGCAGCGTATTAAGCGGGGGGGATACGCAGTATTTT	CASSVLSGGDTQYF
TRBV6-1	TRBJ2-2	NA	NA	TGTGCCACAGGGCGGGCCTGGGAGGCCGGGGAGCTGTTTTTT	CATGRAWEAGELFF
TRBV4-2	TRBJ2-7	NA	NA	TGTGCCAGCAGCCAGGGGGCAGTCTCCTACGAGCAGTACTTC	CASSQGAVSYEQYF
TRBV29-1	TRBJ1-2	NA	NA	TGCAGCGTAAAAACCCCTACAGGGATTCCTTATGGCTACACCTTC	CSVKTPTGIPYGYTF
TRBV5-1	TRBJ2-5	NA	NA	TGCGCCAGCAGCTCGGACTCTTACCAAGAGACCCAGTACTTC	CASSSDSYQETQYF
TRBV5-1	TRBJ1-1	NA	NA	TGCGCCAGCAGCTTGGCCTCCGGGGTCGGAGCTTTCTTT	CASSLASGVGAFF
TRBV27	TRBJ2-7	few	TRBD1	TGTGCCAGCAGTTTAAGTACAGGGGGCTACGAGCAGTACTTC	CASSLSTGGYEQYF
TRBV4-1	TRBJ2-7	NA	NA	TGCGCCAGCAGCCAAGTGGACGGGATCCGCCACGAGCAGTACTTC	CASSQVDGIRHEQYF
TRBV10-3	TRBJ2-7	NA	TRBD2	TGTGCCATCAGTGAAGGTTCGGGAGGGTCCTACGAGCAGTACTTC	CAISEGSGGSYEQYF
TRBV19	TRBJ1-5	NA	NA	TGTGCCAGTAGTTCCCAGAATCAGCCCCAGCATTTT	CASSSQNQPQHF
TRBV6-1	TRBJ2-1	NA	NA	TGTGCCAGCAGTGAAGATTTAGTTGTCAATGAGCAGTTCTTC	CASSEDLVVNEQFF
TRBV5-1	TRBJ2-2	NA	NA	TGCGCCAGCAGCTTGGTTCTTGCGGCCGCGAACACCGGGGAGCTGTTTTTT	CASSLVLAAANTGELFF
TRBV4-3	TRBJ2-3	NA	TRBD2	TGCGCCAGCAGACCCTATGGCGGGGGGACAGATACGCAGTATTTT	CASRPYGGGTDTQYF
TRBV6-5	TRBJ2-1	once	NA	TGTGCCAGCAGTCTCGACAGGACCTACAATGAGCAGTTCTTC	CASSLDRTYNEQFF
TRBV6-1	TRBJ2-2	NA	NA	TGTGCCAGCAGTGAAGGCGCGGGTAACACCGGGGAGCTGTTTTTT	CASSEGAGNTGELFF
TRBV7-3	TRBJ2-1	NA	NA	TGTGCCAGCAGCCCCCCGGGAGGGGGGTGGGACAGGGCTAGCAATGAGCAGTTCTTC	CASSPPGGGWDRASNEQFF
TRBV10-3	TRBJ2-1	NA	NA	TGTGCCATCAAGTCGAGCGAGAAAGCGAATTCCTACAATGAGCAGTTCTTC	CAIKSSEKANSYNEQFF
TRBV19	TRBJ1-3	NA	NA	TGTGCCAGTAGTCTTGGACTGACATTCTCTGGAAACACCATATATTTT	CASSLGLTFSGNTIYF
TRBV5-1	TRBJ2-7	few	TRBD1	TGCGCCAGCAGCCCGCGACAGGGGGCCTACGAGCAGTACTTC	CASSPRQGAYEQYF
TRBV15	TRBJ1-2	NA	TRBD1	TGTGCCACCAGCGGGACTTACAGGGGTGGCTACACCTTC	CATSGTYRGGYTF
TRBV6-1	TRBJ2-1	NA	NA	TGTGCCAGCCAAGGGGGGGCCAGCAATGAGCAGTTCTTC	CASQGGASNEQFF
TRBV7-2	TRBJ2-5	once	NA	TGTGCCAGCAGCCCAGGTGGTTGGCTACCAGAGACCCAGTACTTC	CASSPGGWLPETQYF
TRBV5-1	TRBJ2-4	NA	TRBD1	TGCGCCAGCAGCTTGGCCGGGGACAGGGTGAACTTC	CASSLAGDRVNF
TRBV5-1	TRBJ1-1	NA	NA	TGCGCCAGTGCGACAGATATGAACACTGAAGCTTTCTTT	CASATDMNTEAFF